This TCR beta chain was found in a study of T cells in Graves' hyperthyroidism and ophthalmopathy. The length of the CDR3 is 16 residues. Germline V gene data show CDR1 as MNHNS and CDR2 as SASEGT. With 6 bases clipped from V and 4 bases from J, the junction kept 8 bases outside the gene matches. Template material for amplifying TCR beta CDR3 regions consisted of RNA transcripts. Primed by the HTBI set, a first-round RT-PCR was run on the TCR CDR3. TCRdb processed the multiplex PCR reads anew with MiXCR; each CDR3 protein has one entry. Of about 370,000 distinct CDR3 sequences in the sample, 13% to 15% are singletons; the top ten hold under 25%.

The specimen was blood. The genes are TRBV6-1 and TRBJ2-6; 8 nucleotides match TRBD2. This sequence originates from an older woman with Graves' ophthalmopathy. The CDR3 here is CASRRAGGAGANVLTF. The CDR3 DNA reads as TGTGCCAGCAGACGCGCGGGGGGCGCGGGGGCCAACGTCCTGACTTTC.